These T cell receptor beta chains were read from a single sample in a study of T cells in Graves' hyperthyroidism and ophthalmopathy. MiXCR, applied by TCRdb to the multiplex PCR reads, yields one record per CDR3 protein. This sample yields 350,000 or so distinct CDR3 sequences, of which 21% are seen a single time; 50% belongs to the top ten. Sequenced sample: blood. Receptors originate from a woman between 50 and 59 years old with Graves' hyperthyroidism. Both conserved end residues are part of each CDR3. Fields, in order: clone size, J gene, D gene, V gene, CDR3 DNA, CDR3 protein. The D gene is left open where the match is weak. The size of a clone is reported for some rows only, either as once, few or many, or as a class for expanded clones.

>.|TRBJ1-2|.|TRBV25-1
TGTGCCAGCAGTGAATTAGGGGAAGCTAACTATGGCTACACCTTC
CASSELGEANYGYTF
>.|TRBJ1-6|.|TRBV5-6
TGTGCCAGCAGCTTGGTTGGGGGAGGCTCCGATAATTCACCCCTCCACTTT
CASSLVGGGSDNSPLHF
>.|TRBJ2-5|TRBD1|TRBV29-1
TGCAGCGTTGAAGTAGTGGGACAGACCGATCAAGTAGTTGAGACCCAGTACTTC
CSVEVVGQTDQVVETQYF
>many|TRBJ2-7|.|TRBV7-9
TGTGCCAGCAGTTCTACAGGGAGTTCCTACGAGCAGTACTTC
CASSSTGSSYEQYF
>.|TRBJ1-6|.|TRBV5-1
TGCGCCAGCAGCTACGACAGTTCCTATAATTCACCCCTCCACTTT
CASSYDSSYNSPLHF
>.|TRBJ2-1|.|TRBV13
TGTGCCAGCAGGCGGCTAGGTAGCTCCTACGAGCAGTTCTTC
CASRRLGSSYEQFF
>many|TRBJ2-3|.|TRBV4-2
TGTGCCAGCAGCCAAGAAACTAGCCCCCGCACAGATACGCAGTATTTT
CASSQETSPRTDTQYF
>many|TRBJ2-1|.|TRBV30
TGTGCCTGGAGTTCAGGGGGGGAGCAGTTCTTC
CAWSSGGEQFF
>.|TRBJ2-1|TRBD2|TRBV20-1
TGCAGTGCAGAACTACTAGCGGGGGAGCAGTTCTTC
CSAELLAGEQFF
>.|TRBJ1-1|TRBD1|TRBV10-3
TGTGCCATCAGCGGCAGGGACAGCGAGAACACTGAAGCTTTCTTT
CAISGRDSENTEAFF
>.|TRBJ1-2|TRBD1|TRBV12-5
TGTGCTAGTGGTTTGGCCCGACAGGGGCTCGCCTTCGATGGCTACACCTTC
CASGLARQGLAFDGYTF
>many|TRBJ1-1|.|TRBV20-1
TGCAGCGTGACGGGGGGCGGTCGAGGGTACACTGAAGCTTTCTTT
CSVTGGGRGYTEAFF
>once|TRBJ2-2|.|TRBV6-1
TGTGCCAGCAGCTCGCTCTTGGTCCCCGGGGAGCTGTTTTTT
CASSSLLVPGELFF
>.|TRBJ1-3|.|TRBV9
TGTGCCAGCAGCGTAGCCCCAGGGGATAGAGGAAACACCATATATTTT
CASSVAPGDRGNTIYF
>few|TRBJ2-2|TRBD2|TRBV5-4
TGTGCCAGCAGCCCGGGACTAGCAGAACGAACCGGGGAGCTGTTTTTT
CASSPGLAERTGELFF
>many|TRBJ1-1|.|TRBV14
TGTGCCAGCAGCTACTTGAGGTGGAACACTGAAGCTTTCTTT
CASSYLRWNTEAFF
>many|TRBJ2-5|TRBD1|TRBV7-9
TGTGCCAGCAGACGGGACAGTGCGGAGACCCAGTACTTC
CASRRDSAETQYF
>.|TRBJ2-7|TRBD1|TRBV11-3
TGTGCCAGCAGCTTAGGGGGACAGGGTACCCACGAGCAGTACTTC
CASSLGGQGTHEQYF
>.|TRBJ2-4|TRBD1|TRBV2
TGTGCCAGCAGTAGACAGGGGCCGCTTGACCTAGCCAAAAACATTCAGTACTTC
CASSRQGPLDLAKNIQYF
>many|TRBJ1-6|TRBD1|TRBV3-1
TGTGCCAGCAGCCGACAGGGGCGAGATTCACCCCTCCACTTT
CASSRQGRDSPLHF
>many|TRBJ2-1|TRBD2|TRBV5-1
TGCGCCAGCAGCTTCCTAGCGGGAGAAACCAATGAGCAGTTCTTC
CASSFLAGETNEQFF
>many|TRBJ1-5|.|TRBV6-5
TGTGCCAGCAGTTACAGGGCCCATCAGCCCCAGCATTTT
CASSYRAHQPQHF
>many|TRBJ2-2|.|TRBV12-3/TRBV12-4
TGTGCCAGCAGTTTACTCAAGAACACCGGGGAGCTGTTTTTT
CASSLLKNTGELFF
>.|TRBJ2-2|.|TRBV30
TGTGCCTGGAAATCAGGGGTCGGCACCGGGGAGCTGTTTTTT
CAWKSGVGTGELFF
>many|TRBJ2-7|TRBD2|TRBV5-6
TGTGCCAGCAGCATAGCGGGAGGGCCGTTCTTTTACGAGCAGTACTTC
CASSIAGGPFFYEQYF
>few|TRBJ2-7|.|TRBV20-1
TGCAGTGCAAGGGACCGGCCCTACGAGCAGTACTTC
CSARDRPYEQYF
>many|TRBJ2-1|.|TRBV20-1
TGCAGTGCTAGAGGAATGGAGCGCCGCTACAATGAGCAGTTCTTC
CSARGMERRYNEQFF
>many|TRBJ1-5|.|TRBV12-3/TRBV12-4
TGTGCCAGCAGTTTTAGGAGAACAGGGTATTTTCAGAGCAATCAGCCCCAGCATTTT
CASSFRRTGYFQSNQPQHF
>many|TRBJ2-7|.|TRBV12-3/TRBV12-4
TGTGCCAGCAGGGCGGGACTCAACATAGTCAACGAGCAGTACTTC
CASRAGLNIVNEQYF
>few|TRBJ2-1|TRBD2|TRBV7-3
TGTGCCAGCAGCTTAAGGGGCCAGCGGGAGAATGAGCAGTTCTTC
CASSLRGQRENEQFF
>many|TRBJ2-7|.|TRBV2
TGTGCCAGCAGCGGACAGATTTCAGTCTACGAGCAGTACTTC
CASSGQISVYEQYF
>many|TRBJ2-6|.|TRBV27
TGTGCCAGCAGTTTCCAGGGAGGTGGGGCCAACGTCCTGACTTTC
CASSFQGGGANVLTF
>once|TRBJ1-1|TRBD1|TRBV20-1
TGCAGTGCCGAGGGGACAGGGAACACTGAAGCTTTCTTT
CSAEGTGNTEAFF
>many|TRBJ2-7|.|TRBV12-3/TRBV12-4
TGTGCCAGCAGGGATGACAGAGGCGAGCAGTACTTC
CASRDDRGEQYF
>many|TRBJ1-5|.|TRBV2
TGTGCCAGCAGTGTTCTTGGGGTATCTCAGCCCCAGCATTTT
CASSVLGVSQPQHF
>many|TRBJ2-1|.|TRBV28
TGTGCCAGCAGTACACAGAGCTCCTACAATGAGCAGTTCTTC
CASSTQSSYNEQFF
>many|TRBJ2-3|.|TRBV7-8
TGTGCCAGCAGCCTCCCCTCGGGAGTGCGGGCAGATACGCAGTATTTT
CASSLPSGVRADTQYF
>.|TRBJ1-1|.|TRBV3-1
TGTGCCAGCAGCCAAGGTAGTGGGACACCTTTTGAAGCTTTCTTT
CASSQGSGTPFEAFF
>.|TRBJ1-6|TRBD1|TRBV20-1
TGCAGTCAGGGGGCCTCACCCCTCCACTTT
CSQGASPLHF
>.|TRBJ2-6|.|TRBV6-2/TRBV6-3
TGTGCCAGCAGTGCAACAGGGATTTTCCGATCTGGGGCCAACGTCCTGACTTTC
CASSATGIFRSGANVLTF
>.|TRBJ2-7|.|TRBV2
TGTGCCAGCAGTGAAATGGCAGGGGTTCCCTACGAGCAGTACTTC
CASSEMAGVPYEQYF
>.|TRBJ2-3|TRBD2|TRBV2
TGTGCCAGCAGCGTTGCGGGAGTTCGATTTCACACAGATACGCAGTATTTT
CASSVAGVRFHTDTQYF
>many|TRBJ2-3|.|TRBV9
TGTGCCAGCAGCCAGACAGCCCTTAGCACAGATACGCAGTATTTT
CASSQTALSTDTQYF
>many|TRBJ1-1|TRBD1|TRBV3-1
TGTGCCAGCAGTGAAGCCGGGACAGGGAACACTGAAGCTTTCTTT
CASSEAGTGNTEAFF
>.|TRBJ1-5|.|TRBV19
TGTGCCAGTAGTTTATATGGGGGAAATCAGCCCCAGCATTTT
CASSLYGGNQPQHF
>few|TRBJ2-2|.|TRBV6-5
TGTGCCAGCAGTTGGGCAGTAAGGGGGGAGCTGTTTTTT
CASSWAVRGELFF